Listed below are T cell receptor beta chains from one sample, sequenced in a study of T cells after yellow fever vaccination. One entry per CDR3 protein results from TCRdb running MiXCR on the 5' RACE reads. The data hold about 150,000 distinct CDR3 sequences, with approximately 6.2% observed a single time. The sequenced sample was CD4+ T cells sorted from PBMCs, obtained on the day of the first yellow fever vaccination. The receptors derive from a man in his late teens or twenties who received the YFV17D yellow fever vaccine. CDR3s leave out the opening cysteine and the closing phenylalanine or tryptophan. Only some rows state a clone size, as once, few, many or a class for expanded clones.

>12|TRBV12-3/TRBV12-4|TRBJ1-5|many
ASSLTGDGQPQH
>14|TRBV5-1|TRBJ2-3|many
ASSPQDPSLADTQY
>10|TRBV7-2|TRBJ1-6|NA
ASSLVSSPLH
>11|TRBV28|TRBJ1-2|many
ASRGPGAVGYT
>15|TRBV4-2|TRBJ2-1|many
ASSQGSGESSYNEQF
>11|TRBV20-1|TRBJ2-3|few
SARWGSTDTQY
>16|TRBV4-2|TRBJ2-3|few
ASSLHLIDRGGTDTQY
>12|TRBV2|TRBJ2-7|many
ASSEQGTHYEQY
>15|TRBV3-1|TRBJ2-3|NA
ADRSSSGGIVTDTQY
>11|TRBV7-8|TRBJ2-5|NA
ASSYGGKETQY
>13|TRBV7-9|TRBJ2-1|few
ASSPRSTGIHEQF
>12|TRBV30|TRBJ2-2|NA
AWGTWGGPGELF
>13|TRBV27|TRBJ2-2|few
ASSLVAGAPGELF
>14|TRBV4-2|TRBJ2-3|few
ASSQPGTGSTDTQY
>9|TRBV20-1|TRBJ1-4|few
SARPGDKLF
>12|TRBV7-9|TRBJ1-1|NA
ASSRLDRGTEAF
>11|TRBV5-4|TRBJ2-3|few
ASSLDWRETQY
>14|TRBV7-3|TRBJ2-1|NA
ASSLRVGQGADEQF
>10|TRBV7-9|TRBJ2-7|NA
ASSSPSYEQY
>14|TRBV24-1|TRBJ1-5|many
ATSDARRGVNQPQH
>13|TRBV14|TRBJ2-3|many
ASSPTRQGGDTQY
>14|TRBV4-1|TRBJ2-3|NA
ASSRRGDFSTDTQY
>15|TRBV4-2|TRBJ1-3|many
ASSQELGQYSGNTIY
>12|TRBV19|TRBJ1-1|NA
ASRTIQGDTEAF
>16|TRBV23-1|TRBJ2-2|many
ASSEPGTGPPNTGELF